A single sample is the source of the 11 T cell receptor beta chains below, sequenced in a study of T cell responses to AZD1222 COVID-19 vaccine. Profiled with immunoSEQ multiplex PCR; TCRdb holds only in-frame clones, not every one. The sample records tens of thousands of clones, over 85% being singletons. The sample was peripheral blood, taken 28 days after the second AZD1222 dose. The source is an adult who received the AZD1222 COVID-19 vaccine.

The gene calls are TRBV6-5 and TRBJ2-1; 9 bases fit TRBD1. The CDR3 consists of 14 residues. The V and J ends lost 6 bases and 7 bases, in that order; junction bases with no gene match: 7. Germline CDR1 is MNHEY and CDR2 is SVGAGI. CDR3 in DNA: TGTGCCAGCAGCCACGGGACAGGGTGGAATGAGCAGTTCTTC. This gives the protein CASSHGTGWNEQFF.

V gene TRBV5-4 combines with J gene TRBJ1-6, with D possibly TRBD1 on 5 matching bases. The length of the CDR3 is 16 residues. V was cut by 0 bases and J by 7 bases, with 14 bases left in between. CDR1 SGHNT and CDR2 YYREEE come from the germline V gene (reference sequence). CDR3 sequence: CASSLALAGRNSPLHF. CDR3 DNA: TGTGCCAGCAGCTTGGCCCTGGCAGGGCGGAATTCACCCCTCCACTTT.

This chain connects TRBV6-2 or TRBV6-3 to TRBJ2-3, with 11 bases identical to TRBD2. CDR1 MNHEY and CDR2 SVGEGT come from the germline V gene. The CDR3 length is 14 residues. V was clipped by 4 bases and J by 7 bases; unmatched bases: 4. The CDR3, as DNA: TGTGCCAGCAGTTTAGCGGGAGGGGTATATACGCAGTATTTT. This translates into CASSLAGGVYTQYF.

This chain joins TRBV24-1 and TRBJ2-7; 8 nucleotides match TRBD1. V trimming: 4 bases; J trimming: 2 bases; junction bases outside the gene matches: 9. In germline, CDR1 is KGHDR, CDR2 SFDVKD. The CDR3 loop spans 16 amino acids. The CDR3 DNA is TGTGCCACCAGTGACTCACGACAGGGGCCCCCCTACGAGCAGTACTTC. This sequence encodes CATSDSRQGPPYEQYF.

The chain is built from TRBV4-1 and TRBJ2-7; D ambiguous. The CDR3 loop spans 15 amino acids. From germline, CDR1 is MGHRA and CDR2 YSYEKL. V shed 0 bases and J shed 3 bases, with 12 bases lying between them. CDR3 residues: CASSQELGDLYEQYF. CDR3 DNA: TGCGCCAGCAGCCAAGAGTTGGGCGACCTCTACGAGCAGTACTTC.

V usage is TRBV2 and J usage is TRBJ1-4; possibly TRBD1 for D (5 bases). The CDR3 is 14 amino acids. V gave up 8 bases and J gave up 7 bases, with 17 bases separating them. In germline, CDR1 is SNHLY, CDR2 FYNNEI. CDR3 region: CASSTLRDGEKLFF. As DNA, the CDR3 is TGTGCCAGCTCTACCTTGCGGGACGGTGAAAAACTGTTTTTT.

The table lists this clone with a count of one. The rearrangement links TRBV3-1 (or the pseudogene TRBV3-2) to TRBJ2-7; 7 bases line up with TRBD2. The CDR3 is 14 residues long. V was clipped by 1 base and J by 3 bases; unmatched bases: 3. Looked up from germline, CDR1 is LGHDT and CDR2 is YNNKEL (reference sequence). CDR3 residues: CASSQGGGIYEQYF. In DNA form, the CDR3 reads TGTGCCAGCAGCCAAGGGGGGGGAATCTACGAGCAGTACTTC.

CDR3 sequence: CASSQEHWSPLHF. In DNA form, the CDR3 reads TGCGCCAGCAGCCAGGAGCATTGGAGTCCCCTCCACTTT. The J gene is TRBJ1-6, the V gene TRBV4-1; D unresolved. The V gene lost 3 bases and the J gene lost 13 bases, with 13 bases spanning the gap. Germline V CDR1 and CDR2: MGHRA, YSYEKL. The CDR3 has 13 amino acids.

The CDR3 loop reads CASSYLGEANYGYTF. CDR3 coding DNA: TGTGCCAGCAGTTACTTGGGAGAGGCTAACTATGGCTACACCTTC. The chain carries TRBV6-5 and TRBJ1-2; no clear D gene. CDR1 is MNHEY and CDR2 is SVGAGI in the germline V gene. The CDR3 totals 15 residues. V lost 1 base to trimming and J lost 0 bases, with 9 bases between them.

Here the CDR3 reads CASSLITGELFF. The CDR3 region has the DNA TGTGCCAGCAGCCTTATTACCGGGGAGCTGTTTTTT. The chain joins TRBV7-2 to TRBJ2-2; D ambiguous. The CDR3 totals 12 residues. Trimming shortened V by 5 bases and J by 5 bases, and 6 bases separated the two germline ends. Germline assignment: CDR1 SGHTA and CDR2 FQGNSA.

CDR3 sequence reads: CAISEGTSGRSTDTQYF. For the CDR3, the DNA is TGTGCCATCAGTGAAGGGACTAGCGGGAGGAGCACAGATACGCAGTATTTT. The chain carries TRBV10-3 and TRBJ2-3; 15 bases are shared with TRBD2. The CDR3 has 17 amino acids. J lost 0 bases, V lost 3 bases, and 1 base had no gene match. Looked up from germline, CDR1 is ENHRY and CDR2 is SYGVKD.